Listed below are T cell receptor beta chains from one sample, sequenced in a study of cytomegalovirus exposure and HLA in healthy donors. Clones were read by immunoSEQ multiplex PCR, and TCRdb kept only the in-frame ones, dropping some. The repertoire shows around 140,000 clones; the top ten hold 2% to 2.5%. The source material was PBMCs. The receptors stem from a woman aged 18-29 years in good health and CMV-seronegative. The CDR3 runs from the conserved cysteine through the conserved F or W. The D gene is left open where the match is weak.

V,D,J,CDR3,DNA
TRBV6-1,TRBD2,TRBJ2-1,CASSERFGEGYNEQFF,TGTGCCAGCAGTGAAAGATTTGGGGAGGGCTACAATGAGCAGTTCTTC
TRBV19,NA,TRBJ2-3,CASGLDTQYF,TGTGCCAGTGGGCTGGATACGCAGTATTTT
TRBV27,NA,TRBJ1-2,CASSLFGPGAGNYGYTF,TGTGCCAGCAGTTTATTCGGTCCAGGCGCGGGTAACTATGGCTACACCTTC
TRBV9,TRBD1,TRBJ1-1,CASSVGTGTEAFF,TGTGCCAGCAGCGTAGGGACAGGCACTGAAGCTTTCTTT
TRBV19,TRBD1,TRBJ1-2,CASSRDSFYGYTF,TGTGCCAGTAGTCGGGACAGCTTCTATGGCTACACCTTC
TRBV6-1,NA,TRBJ1-3,CASRLGVTGNTIYF,TGTGCCAGCAGATTAGGGGTAACTGGAAACACCATATATTTT
TRBV30,NA,TRBJ1-1,CAWGEGLNTEAFF,TGTGCCTGGGGCGAGGGTCTGAACACTGAAGCTTTCTTT
TRBV5-4,TRBD1,TRBJ1-1,CASSLGDRNTEAFF,TGTGCCAGCAGCTTGGGGGACAGGAACACTGAAGCTTTCTTT
TRBV6-5,TRBD2,TRBJ2-7,CASSLWEGQSNEQYF,TGTGCCAGCAGTTTATGGGAGGGGCAGAGCAACGAGCAGTACTTC
TRBV5-6,TRBD1,TRBJ2-3,CASSFPGQGATDTQYF,TGTGCCAGCAGCTTTCCGGGACAGGGGGCAACAGATACGCAGTATTTT
TRBV28,TRBD1,TRBJ1-1,CASSLNRGPNTEAFF,TGTGCCAGCAGTTTGAATAGGGGGCCCAACACTGAAGCTTTCTTT
TRBV29-1,TRBD2,TRBJ2-5,CSVDSGRGEETQYF,TGCAGCGTGGACAGCGGGAGAGGGGAAGAGACCCAGTACTTC